This is a list of T cell receptor beta chains from one sample in a study of blood T cell repertoires in COVID-19. Profiling relied on immunoSEQ multiplex PCR, and the TCRdb table lists in-frame clones only, not all of them. The sample has under 200,000 clones, about 88% seen once. What was sequenced was PBMCs or T cells enriched from blood (not recorded which). Source of these receptors: a middle-aged woman in a cohort exposed to, infected with or recovered from COVID-19 (not recorded which). CDR3s include the opening cysteine and the closing phenylalanine or tryptophan. A D gene is named only where the DNA matches it firmly. Clone size is not always given. Where it is, it says once, few, many or a class for expanded clones.

V gene	J gene	clone size	D gene	CDR3 protein	CDR3 DNA
TRBV7-8	TRBJ1-4	NA	TRBD1	CASSFRGRSEKLFF	TGTGCCAGCAGCTTCAGGGGGCGATCGGAAAAACTGTTTTTT
TRBV6-5	TRBJ2-2	NA	NA	CASSYGRPTGELFF	TGTGCCAGCAGTTATGGGAGGCCCACCGGGGAGCTGTTTTTT
TRBV7-9	TRBJ1-2	once	NA	CASSQLMGLRATHGYTF	TGTGCCAGCAGCCAACTGATGGGACTAAGGGCTACTCATGGCTACACCTTC
TRBV5-6	TRBJ1-1	NA	NA	CASSRGVNTEAFF	TGTGCCAGCAGCCGTGGAGTTAACACTGAAGCTTTCTTT
TRBV30	TRBJ2-7	NA	TRBD1	CAWSVLGTAVSAEQYF	TGTGCCTGGAGTGTACTAGGGACAGCTGTGAGTGCCGAGCAGTACTTC
TRBV27	TRBJ2-3	once	TRBD2	CASSTSSGSTDTQYF	TGTGCCAGCAGTACTTCTAGCGGAAGCACAGATACGCAGTATTTT
TRBV12-2	TRBJ1-5	NA	NA	CARRSPGQRNQPQHF	TGTGCAAGGCGCTCACCGGGCCAGCGGAATCAGCCCCAGCATTTT
TRBV11-3	TRBJ1-6	NA	TRBD1	CASSWGGQGNSPLHF	TGTGCCAGCAGCTGGGGGGGACAGGGGAATTCACCCCTCCACTTT
TRBV7-2	TRBJ2-6	NA	NA	CASSSPAGANVLTF	TGTGCCAGCAGCTCGCCGGCTGGGGCCAACGTCCTGACTTTC
TRBV5-1	TRBJ1-5	few	NA	CASSLAGGDQPQHF	TGCGCCAGCAGCTTGGCTGGGGGGGATCAGCCCCAGCATTTT